Detailed here is one TCR beta chain. Construction of the TCRbeta library involved unique molecular identifiers. TCRdb itself ran the PCR reads through MiXCR, one entry per CDR3 protein. The top ten hold about 3.1% of the sample, which has nearly 550,000 distinct CDR3 sequences, approximately 20% seen once. This sample was taken from a study of T-cell reconstitution after alpha-beta-depleted transplantation in children. V lost 6 bases to trimming and J lost 2 bases, with 10 bases between them. The CDR3 runs to 14 residues. CDR1 is SGHVS, CDR2 FQNEAQ, per germline. This chain joins TRBV7-8 and TRBJ1-4; D call uncertain. The sequence came from a human donor who donated a stem cell graft to a child with acute lymphoblastic leukemia. The sample in question was PBMCs from the stem cell graft donor, obtained from the stem cell graft. The CDR3 region has the DNA TGTGCCAGCAGTCGTGGTCGCACTAATGAAAAACTGTTTTTT. Protein product: CASSRGRTNEKLFF.